This TCR beta chain is from a study of sequential checkpoint blockade in melanoma (dated by TCRdb to the late 2010s). For the study in its entirety: Patients were assigned by 1:1 randomization to either first-line nivolumab followed by ipilimumab (arm A) or ipilimumab followed by nivolumab (arm B). Maintenance nivolumab was given following each of the two trial sequences. What the authors observed across the whole study: Larger, independent patient cohorts are needed to validate the response-prediction model that combines TCR metrics and mutation burden.

A remark on this clone: Its antigen remains undetermined. The record has no base qualities; no much larger clone is one base away.

This specimen's treatment or condition label, interpreted: randomized to nivolumab then ipilimumab (arm A) or the reverse (arm B). None of the trial patients had been given prior DNA-damaging chemotherapy. Live CD3+CD8+ cells negative for CD19 and CD56 were sorted from thawed PBMCs on a FACS Aria II flow cytometer. Samples came from patients with melanoma in CheckMate 064, a randomized, open-label phase II trial of sequential checkpoint blockade. Peripheral blood mononuclear cells were obtained through leukapheresis, purified using Ficoll-Paque, and frozen in human serum containing roughly 10% DMSO. Right after sorting, the blood CD3+CD8+ cells were verified to be >95% pure, and DNA extraction followed. The CDR3 sequence holds 14 residues, the cysteine and phenylalanine included. Only the CDR3 part of the read is kept: 42 bases, read in frame from the first base. Trimming costs V 2 bases and J 1 base, and their ends lie 8 bases apart. Reading the germline V gene gives CDR1 MNHEY and CDR2 SVGAGI.

TCRbeta CDR3 regions were immunosequenced from genomic DNA with the immunoSEQ Assay. Genomic DNA was amplified by bias-controlled multiplex PCR before high-throughput sequencing. Turning to the authors' computational methods: To quantify the absolute abundance of each unique TCRbeta CDR3 region, the sequences were collapsed and filtered. Clonality, defined as 1 minus Pielou's evenness, was calculated using productive rearrangements only. A previously published method was used to identify clones whose frequencies were significantly greater in on-treatment samples than in baseline samples. Imported from immuneACCESS, the table was reduced by TCRdb to in-frame sequences with V and J called. These copies leave out some clones; in studies compared against another copy, an unresolved V gene accounts for under half, and the cause of the remainder is not known. D and trimming were read from the DNA, whereas the V and J calls and clone size are those reported in that table. The sample data list 20,000 or so clones, and about 80% of these were observed just once. About 40% of the sample rests with the top ten.

Here the sequenced sample was CD8+ T cells sorted from blood (inferred from file names), taken from a patient given nivolumab and ipilimumab in sequence. The receptor chain draws on TRBV6-5 and TRBJ1-1, with the D gene call left open. The TCR comes from a human donor with melanoma. The CDR3 sequence is CASSYGGPNTEAFF. The bases read TGTGCCAGCAGTTACGGAGGCCCGAACACTGAAGCTTTCTTT.